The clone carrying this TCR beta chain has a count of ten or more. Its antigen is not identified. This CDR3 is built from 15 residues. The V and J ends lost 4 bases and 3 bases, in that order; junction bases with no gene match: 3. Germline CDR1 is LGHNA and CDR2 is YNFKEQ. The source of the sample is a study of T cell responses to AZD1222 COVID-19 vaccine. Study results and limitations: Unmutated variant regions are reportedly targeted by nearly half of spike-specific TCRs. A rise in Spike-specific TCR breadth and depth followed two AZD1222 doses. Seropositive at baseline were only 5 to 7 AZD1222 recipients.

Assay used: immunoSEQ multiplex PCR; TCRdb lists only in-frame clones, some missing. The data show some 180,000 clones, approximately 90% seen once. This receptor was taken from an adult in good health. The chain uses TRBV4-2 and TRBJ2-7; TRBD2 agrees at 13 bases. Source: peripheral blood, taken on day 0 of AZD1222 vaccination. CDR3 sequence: CASSPRLAGGYEQYF. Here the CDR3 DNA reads TGTGCCAGCAGCCCCCGACTAGCGGGGGGCTACGAGCAGTACTTC.